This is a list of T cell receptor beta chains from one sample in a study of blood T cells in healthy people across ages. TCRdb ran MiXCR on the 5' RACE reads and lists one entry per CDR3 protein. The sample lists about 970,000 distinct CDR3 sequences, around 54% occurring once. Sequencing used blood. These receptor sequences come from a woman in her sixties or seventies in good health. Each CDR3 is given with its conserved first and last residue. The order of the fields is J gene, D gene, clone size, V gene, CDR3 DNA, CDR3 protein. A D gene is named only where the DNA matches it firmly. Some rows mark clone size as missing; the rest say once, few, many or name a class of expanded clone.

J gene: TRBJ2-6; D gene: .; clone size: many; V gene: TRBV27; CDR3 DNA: TGTGCCAGCAGCGGGCCGCCGGGACGTAAAAACTCTGGGGCCAACGTCCTGACTTTC; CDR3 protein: CASSGPPGRKNSGANVLTF
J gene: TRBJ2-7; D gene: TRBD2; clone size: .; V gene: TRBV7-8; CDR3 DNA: TGTGCCAGCAGCCAACTCCTGACGGGAGGGCCTAGCGACGAGCAGTACTTC; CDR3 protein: CASSQLLTGGPSDEQYF
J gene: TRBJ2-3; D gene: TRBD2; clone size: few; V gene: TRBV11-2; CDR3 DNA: TGTGCCAGCAGCCCAAGAAGGTTTAAGCTTGTAGCGGGACTTGCTACAGATACGCAGTATTTT; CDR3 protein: CASSPRRFKLVAGLATDTQYF
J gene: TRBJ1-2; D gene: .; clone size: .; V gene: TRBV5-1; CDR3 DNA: TGCGCCAGCAGCTTGGTTGGGGGGCGCGTTCCTGGCTACACCTTC; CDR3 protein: CASSLVGGRVPGYTF
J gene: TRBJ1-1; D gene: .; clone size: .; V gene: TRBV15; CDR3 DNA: TGTGCCACCAGCAGAAGGGAAACACACACTGAAGCTTTCTTT; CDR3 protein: CATSRRETHTEAFF
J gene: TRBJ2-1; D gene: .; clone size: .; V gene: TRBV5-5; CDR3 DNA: TGTGCCAGCAGCTTGATCGACGTACAGCAATACAATGAGCAGTTCTTC; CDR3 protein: CASSLIDVQQYNEQFF
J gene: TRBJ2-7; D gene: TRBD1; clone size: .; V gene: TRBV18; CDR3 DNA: TGTGCCAGCTCCCCGGCCGTAGGGGGCGGCCACGAGCAGTACTTC; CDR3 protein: CASSPAVGGGHEQYF
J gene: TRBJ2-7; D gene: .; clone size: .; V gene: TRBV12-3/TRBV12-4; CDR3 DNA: TGTGCCAGCAGTTTAGGGTCGGGGGCGGAAAACGAGCAGTACTTC; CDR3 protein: CASSLGSGAENEQYF
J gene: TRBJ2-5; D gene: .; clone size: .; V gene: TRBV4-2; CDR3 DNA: TGTGCCAGCAGCCAAGATCCGGGCAGGTTATGGGAGACCCAGTACTTC; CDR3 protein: CASSQDPGRLWETQYF
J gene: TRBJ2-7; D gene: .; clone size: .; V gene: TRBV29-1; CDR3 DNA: TGCTGCGTTGTTAGGGATGGGTACGAGCAGTACTTC; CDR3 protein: CCVVRDGYEQYF
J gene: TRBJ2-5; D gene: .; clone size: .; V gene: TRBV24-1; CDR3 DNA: TGTGCCACCAGTGATAAACAAGAGACCCAGTACTTC; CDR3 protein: CATSDKQETQYF
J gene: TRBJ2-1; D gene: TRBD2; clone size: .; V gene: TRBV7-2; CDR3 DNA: TGTGCCAGCAGCTTAGCGGGACTAGCGGGCATCTACAATGAGCAGTTCTTC; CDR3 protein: CASSLAGLAGIYNEQFF
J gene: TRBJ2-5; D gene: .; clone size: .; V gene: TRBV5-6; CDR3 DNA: TGTGCCAGCAGCTTGTTCGACTTTAGTCGAGAGACCCAGTACTTC; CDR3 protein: CASSLFDFSRETQYF
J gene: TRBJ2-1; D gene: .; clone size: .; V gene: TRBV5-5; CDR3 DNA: TGTGCTAGCAGCTTGAGTCGTGGGTCAGGGCTGATGGAGCAGTTCTTC; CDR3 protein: CASSLSRGSGLMEQFF
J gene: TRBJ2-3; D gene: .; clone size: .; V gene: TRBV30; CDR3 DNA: TGTGCCTGGAGAGAACAGGGTGCCGATACGCAGTATTTT; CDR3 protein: CAWREQGADTQYF
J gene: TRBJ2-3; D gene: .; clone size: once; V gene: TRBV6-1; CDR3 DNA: TGTGCCAGCAGTGAGCGGGACGCAAGCACAGATACGCAGTATTTT; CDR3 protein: CASSERDASTDTQYF
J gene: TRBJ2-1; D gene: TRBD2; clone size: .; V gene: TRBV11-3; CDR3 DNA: TGTGCCAGCAGCTTAACCGCATTGGGTAGCGGGGCGAAGAGCTCCTACAATGAGCAGTTCTTC; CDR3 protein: CASSLTALGSGAKSSYNEQFF
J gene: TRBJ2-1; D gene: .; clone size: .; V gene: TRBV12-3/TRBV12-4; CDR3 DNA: TGTGCCAGCAGCCCAATAGGATCACAGCAGTTCTTC; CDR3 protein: CASSPIGSQQFF
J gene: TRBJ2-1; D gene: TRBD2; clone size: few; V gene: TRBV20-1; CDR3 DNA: TGCAGTGCTAGGTCTAGCGGGGGGGTCTATGAGCAGTTCTTC; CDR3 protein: CSARSSGGVYEQFF
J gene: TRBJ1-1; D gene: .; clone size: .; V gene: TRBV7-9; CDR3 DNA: TGTGCCAGCAGCCAACCCACCAAGCTAAGTATGAACACTGAAGCTTTCTTT; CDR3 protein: CASSQPTKLSMNTEAFF
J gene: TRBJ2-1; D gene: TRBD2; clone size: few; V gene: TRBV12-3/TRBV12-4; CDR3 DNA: TGTGCCAGCAGTTTAGGAGTTCAGGGAGCAGCGGGAGTCCTTGATGAGCAGTTCTTC; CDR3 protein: CASSLGVQGAAGVLDEQFF
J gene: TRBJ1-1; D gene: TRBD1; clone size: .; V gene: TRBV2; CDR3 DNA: TGTGCCAGCAGAGCACAGGGGGCTGGAACTGAAGCTTTCTTT; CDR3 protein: CASRAQGAGTEAFF
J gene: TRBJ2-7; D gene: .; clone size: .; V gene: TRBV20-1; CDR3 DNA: TGCAGTGCGAACCCTCTGTGGCGGGCTACCTACGAGCAGTACTTC; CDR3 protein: CSANPLWRATYEQYF
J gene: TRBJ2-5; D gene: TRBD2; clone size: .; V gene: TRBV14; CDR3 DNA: TGTGCCAGCAGCCCCGTTCTAGCGGGTACCCAAGAGACCCAGTACTTC; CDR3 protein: CASSPVLAGTQETQYF
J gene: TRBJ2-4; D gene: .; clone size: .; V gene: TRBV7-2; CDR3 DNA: TGTGCCACCAACTCGGCCAAAAACATTCAGTACTTC; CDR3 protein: CATNSAKNIQYF
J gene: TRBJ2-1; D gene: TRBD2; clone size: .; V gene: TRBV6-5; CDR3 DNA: TGTGCCAGCAACTCTCGGAGCGGGAGCTCCTACAATGAGCAGTTCTTC; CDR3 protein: CASNSRSGSSYNEQFF
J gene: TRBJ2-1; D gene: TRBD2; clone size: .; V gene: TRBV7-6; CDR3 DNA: TGTGCCAGCAGCTTAGCGGGTCGGCATAGCGGGAGATCTAACAATGAGCAGTTCTTC; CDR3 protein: CASSLAGRHSGRSNNEQFF
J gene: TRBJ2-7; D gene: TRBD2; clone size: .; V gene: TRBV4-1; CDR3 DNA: TGCGCCAGCAGCCAAGATAATAGCGGGAGCGCCTACGAGCAGTACTTC; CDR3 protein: CASSQDNSGSAYEQYF
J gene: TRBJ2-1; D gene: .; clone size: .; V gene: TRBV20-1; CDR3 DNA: TGCAGTGCTAGAGATCAAGGGATCTATGAGCAGTTCTTC; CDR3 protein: CSARDQGIYEQFF
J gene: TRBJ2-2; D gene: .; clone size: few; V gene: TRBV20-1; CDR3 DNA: TGCAGTGCTAACATACCGGGGACCGGGGAGCTGTTTTTT; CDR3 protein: CSANIPGTGELFF
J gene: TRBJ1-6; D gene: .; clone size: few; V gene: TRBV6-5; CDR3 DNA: TGTGCCAGCAGAGCAGTTCTTCTTTATAATTCACCCCTCCACTTT; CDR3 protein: CASRAVLLYNSPLHF
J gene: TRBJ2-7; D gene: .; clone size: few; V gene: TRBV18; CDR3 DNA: TGTGCCAGCTCACCACCGAGACAAGTCTACGAGCAGTACTTC; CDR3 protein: CASSPPRQVYEQYF
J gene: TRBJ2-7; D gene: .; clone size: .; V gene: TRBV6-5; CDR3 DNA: TGTGCCAGCAGTTACCCCGGACGGAGAATGCAGTACTTC; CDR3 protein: CASSYPGRRMQYF
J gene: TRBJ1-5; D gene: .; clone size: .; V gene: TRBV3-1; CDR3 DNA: TGTGCCAGCAGCCACTCAGGGGAGCAGCCCCAGCATTTT; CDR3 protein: CASSHSGEQPQHF
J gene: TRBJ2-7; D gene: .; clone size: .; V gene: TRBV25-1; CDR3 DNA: TGTGCCAGCAGCGCTACAGGGAGGGGCAATGAGCAGTACTTC; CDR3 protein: CASSATGRGNEQYF
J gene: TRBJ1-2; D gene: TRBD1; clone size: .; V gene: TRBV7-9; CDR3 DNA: TGTGCCAGCAGCTTGGGACAGCGAAGTTATGGCTACACCTTC; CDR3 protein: CASSLGQRSYGYTF
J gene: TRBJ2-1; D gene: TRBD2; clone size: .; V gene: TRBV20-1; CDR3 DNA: TGCAGTGCTAGAGACCCCGGGACTAGCATCCTAAATGAGCAGTTCTTC; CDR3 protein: CSARDPGTSILNEQFF
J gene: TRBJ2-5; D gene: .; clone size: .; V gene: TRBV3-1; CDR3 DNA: TGTGCCAGCAGCCGGATGGGGCAGGAGACCCAGTACTTC; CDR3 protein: CASSRMGQETQYF
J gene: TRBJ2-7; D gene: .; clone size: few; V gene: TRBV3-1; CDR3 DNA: TGTGCCAGCAGCACTATCCCAGGCGGCGAGCAGTACTTC; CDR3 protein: CASSTIPGGEQYF
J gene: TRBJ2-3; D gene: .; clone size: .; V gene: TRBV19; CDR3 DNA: TGTGCCAGTAGGCTCCAACACCTCGGCAGCACAGATACGCAGTATTTT; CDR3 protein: CASRLQHLGSTDTQYF
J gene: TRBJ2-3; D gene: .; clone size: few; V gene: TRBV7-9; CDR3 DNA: TGTGCCAGCAGCTTAAGGGTCGGGGGCACAGATACGCAGTATTTT; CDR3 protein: CASSLRVGGTDTQYF
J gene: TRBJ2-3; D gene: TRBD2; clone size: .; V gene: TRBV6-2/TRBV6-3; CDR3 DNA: TGTGCCAGCAGCGCGAAAACTAGCGGTAGCACAGATACGCAGTATTTT; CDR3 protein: CASSAKTSGSTDTQYF
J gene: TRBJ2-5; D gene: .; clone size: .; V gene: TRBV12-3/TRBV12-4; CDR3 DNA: TGTGCCAGCAGTCGCCCTAGGGGTGGGCAAGAGACCCAGTACTTC; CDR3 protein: CASSRPRGGQETQYF
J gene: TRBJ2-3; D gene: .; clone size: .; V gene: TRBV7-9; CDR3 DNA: TGTGCCAGCAGCTTTGGGGCAGACACAGATACGCAGTATTTT; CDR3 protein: CASSFGADTDTQYF
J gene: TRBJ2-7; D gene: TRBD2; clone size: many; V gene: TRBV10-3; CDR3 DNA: TGTGCCATCAGGGAAGGACTAGCGGAGTCCTACGAGCAGTACTTC; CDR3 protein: CAIREGLAESYEQYF
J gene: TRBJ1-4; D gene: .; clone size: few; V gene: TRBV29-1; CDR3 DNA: TGCAGCGTGCCAAAGGGGGGAAAACTGTTTTTT; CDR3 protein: CSVPKGGKLFF
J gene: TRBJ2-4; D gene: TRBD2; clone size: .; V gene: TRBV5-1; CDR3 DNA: TGCGCCAGCAGCTTGGCCCCACTAGCGGTCAAAAACATTCAGTACTTC; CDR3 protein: CASSLAPLAVKNIQYF
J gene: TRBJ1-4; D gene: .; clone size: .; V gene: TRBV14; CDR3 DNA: TGTGCCAGCAGCCAAGTACGAGGGACTAATGAAAAACTGTTTTTT; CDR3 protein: CASSQVRGTNEKLFF
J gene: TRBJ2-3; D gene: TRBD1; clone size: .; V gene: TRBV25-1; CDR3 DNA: TGTGCCAGCAGTGAATATACGGGCTCATGGAACAGGGGGGCAGATACGCAGTATTTT; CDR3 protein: CASSEYTGSWNRGADTQYF
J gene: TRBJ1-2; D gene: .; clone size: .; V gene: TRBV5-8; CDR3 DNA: TGTGCCAGCAGCTTGGATCGGGACGTTAGCTACACCTTC; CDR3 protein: CASSLDRDVSYTF
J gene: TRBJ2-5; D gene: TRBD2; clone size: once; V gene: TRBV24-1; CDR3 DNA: TGTGCCACCAGTGATTCACGGACTAGCCAAGAGACCCAGTACTTC; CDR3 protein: CATSDSRTSQETQYF
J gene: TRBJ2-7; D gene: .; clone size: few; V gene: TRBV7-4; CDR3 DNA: TGTGCCAGCAGCTTCAGGGGACTATCCTCCTACGAGCAGTACTTC; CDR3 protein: CASSFRGLSSYEQYF
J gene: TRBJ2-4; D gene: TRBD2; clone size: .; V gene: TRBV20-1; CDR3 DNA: TGCAGTGCTGCCAGGACTAGCGGGAAAAACATTCAGTACTTC; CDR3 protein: CSAARTSGKNIQYF
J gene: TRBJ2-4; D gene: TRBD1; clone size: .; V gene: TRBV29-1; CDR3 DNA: TGCAGCGTTGACAAGCCCGGGACAGGGTTTCTCGGGCAGTACTTC; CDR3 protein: CSVDKPGTGFLGQYF
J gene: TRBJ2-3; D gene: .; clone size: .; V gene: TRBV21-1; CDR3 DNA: TGTGCCATTCTCGGGCCCGAGCACATAGATACGCAGTATTTT; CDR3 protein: CAILGPEHIDTQYF
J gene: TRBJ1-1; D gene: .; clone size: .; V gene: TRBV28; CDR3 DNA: TGTGCCAGCGGGACACGGAACACTGAAGCTTTCTTT; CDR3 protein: CASGTRNTEAFF
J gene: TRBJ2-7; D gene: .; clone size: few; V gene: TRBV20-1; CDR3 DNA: TGCAGTGGCCGGGTTCGGGGGCGCAACTACGAGCAGTACTTC; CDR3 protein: CSGRVRGRNYEQYF
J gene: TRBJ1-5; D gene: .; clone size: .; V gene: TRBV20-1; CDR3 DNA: TGCAGTGCTAGCCGGGCCCCTGAGCCCCAGCATTTT; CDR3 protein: CSASRAPEPQHF
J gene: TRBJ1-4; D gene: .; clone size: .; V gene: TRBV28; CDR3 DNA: TGTGCCAGCAGCCGGCAGGGTTATAATGAAAAACTGTTTTTT; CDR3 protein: CASSRQGYNEKLFF
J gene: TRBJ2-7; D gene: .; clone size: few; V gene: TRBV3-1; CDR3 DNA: TGTGCCAGCAGCCAGGAGTGGATGGAGGGCGAGCAGTACTTC; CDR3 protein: CASSQEWMEGEQYF